The 19 T cell receptor beta chains below all came from one sample that was sequenced in a study of cytomegalovirus exposure and HLA in healthy donors (dated by TCRdb to about 2017). Libraries came from the immunoSEQ multiplex PCR assay. A mixture of 60 forward primers for TCR Vbeta segments and 13 reverse primers for TCR Jbeta segments was used in the multiplex PCR. This immuneACCESS table, as held by TCRdb, lists in-frame sequences with V and J called but not all clones. Of the missing ones, under half trace to an unresolved V gene in checked studies; the others have no known cause. For this sample the table gives 150,000 or so clones, of which roughly 80% were detected only once. The ten largest clonotypes hold roughly an eighth of the sample. What was sequenced was PBMCs. Source of these receptors: a man in his forties or fifties in good health and CMV-seropositive.

The chain combines TRBV29-1 with TRBJ2-7; 9 bases agree with TRBD1. Unmatched junction bases numbered 4, after V lost 8 bases and J lost 2 bases. Germline CDR1 SQVTM, CDR2 ANQGSEA. There are 12 residues in the CDR3. The CDR3 region has the DNA TGCAGCCCCCGGACAGGGGCCTACGAGCAGTACTTC. This encodes CSPRTGAYEQYF.

This chain uses TRBV28 with TRBJ2-1, with 10 positions matching TRBD1. Germline V gives CDR1 MDHEN, CDR2 SYDVKM. The CDR3 covers 13 residues. The J segment lost 8 bases and the V segment lost 11 bases, leaving 9 bases of the junction unmatched. CDR3 DNA: TGTGCCGTACGTGACAGGGGGCATCATGAGCAGTTCTTC. This sequence encodes CAVRDRGHHEQFF.

The V and J genes are TRBV11-2 and TRBJ2-3, with TRBD2 matching 8 bases. Germline V gives CDR1 SGHAT, CDR2 FQNNGV. The CDR3 has 17 residues. V lost 5 bases to trimming and J lost 2 bases; unmatched junction nucleotides: 12. CDR3 coding DNA: TGTGCCAGCAGCCCCTACATAGCGGGAAGAGCCACAGATACGCAGTATTTT. Translation: CASSPYIAGRATDTQYF.

V is TRBV7-9 and J is TRBJ2-3, with 7 bases fitting TRBD2. This CDR3 is 15 amino acids long. Trimming at V came to 3 bases and at J to 1 base, leaving 4 bases not matched to a gene. Looked up from germline, CDR1 is SEHNR and CDR2 is FQNEAQ (reference sequence). CDR3 bases: TGTGCCAGCAGCTTTCCGGCGGGAGGCACAGATACGCAGTATTTT. This gives the protein CASSFPAGGTDTQYF.

This clone was detected a few times. The CDR3 spells CASSLGLVDEQYF. As DNA, the CDR3 is TGTGCCAGCAGCTTAGGGCTAGTCGACGAGCAGTACTTC. This rearrangement joins TRBV7-8 to TRBJ2-7; D remains unclear. V was pared by 1 base and J by 5 bases, with 9 bases between. The CDR3 has 13 residues. Germline V CDR1 and CDR2: SGHVS, FQNEAQ.

The chain couples TRBV6-6 to TRBJ2-5; 10 positions agree with TRBD2. The trim removed 3 bases at V and 2 bases at J, leaving 6 bases unmatched. CDR1 and CDR2 (germline): MNHNY, SVGAGI (reference sequence). This CDR3 comprises 16 residues. The CDR3 DNA sequence: TGTGCCAGCAGTTATGGTAGCGGGAGGATTCAAGAGACCCAGTACTTC. Encoded protein: CASSYGSGRIQETQYF.

V gene TRBV7-9 combines with J gene TRBJ2-7, with D perhaps TRBD1 (6 bases). The CDR3 has 14 residues. The ends were cut back, 2 bases at V and 6 bases at J, with 14 bases in the middle. Germline CDR1 and CDR2: SEHNR and FQNEAQ (reference sequence). The CDR3 DNA sequence: TGTGCCAGCAGCTTAAGCCAGGGGTTGAGCGAGCAGTACTTC. It translates to CASSLSQGLSEQYF.

The rearrangement uses TRBV5-1 and TRBJ1-1; maybe TRBD1 (6 bases). The CDR3 runs to 13 residues. Trimming stripped 3 bases from V and 4 bases from J, with 10 bases between. CDR1 and CDR2 (germline): SGHRS, YFSETQ. The CDR3 region has the DNA TGCGCCAGCAGCTACAGGGATAGCACTGAAGCTTTCTTT. Its translation is CASSYRDSTEAFF.

The chain uses TRBV18 and TRBJ2-3; 7 nucleotides line up with TRBD2. Germline loops: CDR1 KGHSH, CDR2 LQKENI. The CDR3 extends over 16 amino acids. J was trimmed by 1 base and V by 2 bases; bases with no gene match: 6. In DNA, the CDR3 is TGTGCCAGCTCACCAGAGGGTCTAGCGGGCACAGATACGCAGTATTTT. As protein: CASSPEGLAGTDTQYF.

The V gene is TRBV21-1, the J gene TRBJ2-1; the D segment call TRBD2 is taken from the table without a DNA check. TRBV21-1 is tagged as a pseudogene. The CDR3 runs to 13 residues. The DNA for the CDR3 is TGTGCCAGAAGACTAGTTCGCCGCCGCGAGCAGTTCTTC. Its translation: CARRLVRRREQFF.

The J gene is TRBJ2-7, the V gene TRBV5-4; D is uncertain. CDR3 length: 14 amino acids. Germline assignment: CDR1 SGHNT and CDR2 YYREEE (reference sequence). The germline V and J ends were trimmed by 0 bases and 0 bases, with 7 bases remaining between them. The CDR3 nucleotides read TGTGCCAGCAGCTTGGACGGGTACTCCTACGAGCAGTACTTC. It specifies CASSLDGYSYEQYF.

The CDR3 reads CASSSGQSTDTQYF. CDR3 coding DNA: TGTGCCAGCAGTTCCGGACAGAGCACAGATACGCAGTATTTT. This rearrangement joins TRBV28 to TRBJ2-3; possible D gene TRBD1, 6 bases. The CDR3 totals 14 residues. Germline CDR1 reads MDHEN; CDR2 reads SYDVKM. V lost 4 bases, J lost 0 bases, and 8 bases lay in between.

CDR3 sequence reads: CASSPPAGVGSVLFF. DNA for the CDR3: TGTGCCAGCTCACCACCGGCGGGGGTCGGGAGTGTGTTGTTTTTT. This chain uses TRBV18 with TRBJ1-4; D may be TRBD1 (5 bases). Germline values: CDR1 KGHSH, CDR2 LQKENI. The CDR3 covers 15 residues. Trimming removed 0 bases from V and 15 bases from J, with 20 bases in between.

The V gene is TRBV15, the J gene TRBJ2-7, with D possibly being TRBD2 (5 bases). CDR1 is LNHNV, CDR2 YYDKDF, per germline (reference sequence). Trimming cost V 3 bases and J 3 bases, with 21 bases left between them. This CDR3 has 17 amino acids. The CDR3 reads CATSSARPTRNVYEQYF. The CDR3, as DNA: TGTGCCACCAGCAGTGCCCGGCCTACTAGGAATGTCTACGAGCAGTACTTC.

This clone occurred a few times. The chain couples TRBV18 to TRBJ1-1, with 8 positions matching TRBD1. Germline CDR1 reads KGHSH; CDR2 reads LQKENI. After removal of 6 bases from V and 7 bases from J, the junction contained 7 bases not matched to a gene. This CDR3 is built from 13 residues. The CDR3 protein is CASSQTGDGEAFF. CDR3 in DNA: TGTGCCAGCTCTCAGACAGGGGACGGTGAAGCTTTCTTT.

The rearrangement joins TRBV9 to TRBJ2-7; a possible D gene is TRBD2 (7 bases). Germline V gene sequence: CDR1 SGDLS, CDR2 YYNGEE. Trimming stripped 1 base from V and 7 bases from J, with 12 bases between. There are 13 residues in the CDR3. CDR3 amino acids: CASSVKGGGEQYF. CDR3 in DNA: TGTGCCAGCAGCGTAAAAGGGGGAGGGGAGCAGTACTTC. The full variable domain, with the rest looked up from reference TRBV9 and TRBJ2-7, is DSGVTQTPKHLITATGQRVTLRCSPRSGDLSVYWYQQSLDQGLQFLIQYYNGEERAKGNILERFSAQQFPDLHSELNLSSLELGDSALYFCASSVKGGGEQYFGPGTRLTVT.

The V and J genes are TRBV7-2 and TRBJ1-4; D is unclear. V was trimmed by 5 bases and J by 2 bases, leaving 12 bases between them. Germline values: CDR1 SGHTA, CDR2 FQGNSA. The CDR3 is 15 residues long. The CDR3 loop reads CASSPRGRTNEKLFF. CDR3 bases: TGTGCCAGCAGCCCCAGAGGGCGGACTAATGAAAAACTGTTTTTT. The variable domain in full, completed from reference TRBV7-2 and TRBJ1-4, reads GAGVSQSPSNKVTEKGKDVELRCDPISGHTALYWYRQSLGQGLEFLIYFQGNSAPDKSGLPSDRFSAERTGGSVSTLTIQRTQQEDSAVYLCASSPRGRTNEKLFFGSGTQLSVL.

This clone was picked up many times. The chain recombines TRBV20-1 with TRBJ1-1; 7 nucleotides agree with TRBD1. The CDR3 has 11 amino acids. With V trimmed by 5 bases and J by 7 bases, 4 bases remained unmatched. CDR1 is DFQATT and CDR2 is SNEGSKA in the germline V gene (reference sequence). The CDR3 here is CSAVRDSEAFF. The CDR3 region has the DNA TGCAGTGCTGTCCGGGACAGTGAAGCTTTCTTT.

CDR3 sequence: CASSTEPSRSRETQYF. The CDR3 DNA reads as TGTGCCAGTAGTACCGAACCTAGCAGATCGCGGGAGACCCAGTACTTC. This chain links TRBV19 with TRBJ2-5; possibly TRBD2 for D (5 bases). The CDR3 spans 16 residues. Germline V gives CDR1 LNHDA, CDR2 SQIVND (reference sequence). V lost 4 bases, J lost 5 bases, and 20 bases lay in between. Filled out from reference TRBV19 and TRBJ2-5, the complete variable domain reads DGGITQSPKYLFRKEGQNVTLSCEQNLNHDAMYWYRQDPGQGLRLIYYSQIVNDFQKGDIAEGYSVSREKKESFPLTVTSAQKNPTAFYLCASSTEPSRSRETQYFGPGTRLLVL.